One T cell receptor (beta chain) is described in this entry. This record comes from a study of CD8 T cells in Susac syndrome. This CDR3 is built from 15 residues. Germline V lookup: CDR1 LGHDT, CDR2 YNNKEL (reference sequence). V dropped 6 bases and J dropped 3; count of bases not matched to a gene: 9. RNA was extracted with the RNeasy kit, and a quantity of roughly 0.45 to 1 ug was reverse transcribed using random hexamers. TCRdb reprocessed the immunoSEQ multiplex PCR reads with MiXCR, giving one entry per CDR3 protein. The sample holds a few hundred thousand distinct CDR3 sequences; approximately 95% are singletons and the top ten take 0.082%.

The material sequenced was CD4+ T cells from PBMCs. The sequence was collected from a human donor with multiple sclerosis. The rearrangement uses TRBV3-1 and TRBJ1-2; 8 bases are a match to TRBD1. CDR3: CASRPWGQVDYGYTF. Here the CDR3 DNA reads TGTGCCAGCAGACCCTGGGGACAGGTCGACTATGGCTACACCTTC.